This note documents a single TCR beta chain sequence. The data are from a study of blood T cell repertoires in COVID-19. At the level of the study: Donors in the United States, Italy and Spain gave samples during acute or convalescent COVID-19. PBMCs, B-cell-depleted T cells, or T cells provided the cDNA or gDNA that made up the material.

This table comes from immunoSEQ multiplex PCR, and its TCRdb copy is limited to in-frame clones, with some not included. The sample carries some 100,000 clones, roughly 84% recorded once. Germline V gene sequence: CDR1 LGHNT, CDR2 FRNRAP. V was clipped by 5 bases and J by 6 bases, with 17 bases between them. This CDR3 has 15 amino acids. The TCR was taken from a woman aged 60-75 years with acute or convalescent COVID-19. The chain recombines TRBV12-5 with TRBJ2-1; D is possibly TRBD1 (6 bases). The sequencing input was peripheral blood. The CDR3 bases are TGTGCTAGTGGTACGACAGGTAGGCCTTCCAATGAGCAGTTCTTC. Protein: CASGTTGRPSNEQFF. Complete variable domain (other parts from reference TRBV12-5 and TRBJ2-1): DARVTQTPRHKVTEMGQEVTMRCQPILGHNTVFWYRQTMMQGLELLAYFRNRAPLDDSGMPKDRFSAEMPDATLATLKIQPSEPRDSAVYFCASGTTGRPSNEQFFGPGTRLTVL.